This passage covers 11 T cell receptor beta chains from one sample sequenced in a study of T cell responses to AZD1222 COVID-19 vaccine. Measured with immunoSEQ multiplex PCR; TCRdb has only the in-frame clones, and not every one. The repertoire holds roughly 100,000 clones, with about 88% as singletons. Sequencing was performed on peripheral blood, taken on day 0 of AZD1222 vaccination. The receptors here all came from an adult in good health.

V usage is TRBV6-5 and J usage is TRBJ1-6; D ambiguous. V dropped 2 bases and J dropped 5 bases, with 7 bases sitting between them. This CDR3 region has 14 residues. The germline V gene encodes CDR1 MNHEY and CDR2 SVGAGI. The CDR3 sequence: CASSYDTNNSPLHF. The CDR3 nucleotides are TGTGCCAGCAGTTACGACACCAATAATTCACCCCTCCACTTT.

J is TRBJ1-4 and V is TRBV5-1; D uncertain. Trimming stripped 6 bases from V and 2 bases from J, with 14 bases between. CDR3 size: 15 residues. Germline V gene data show CDR1 as SGHRS and CDR2 as YFSETQ. The CDR3 region is CASTFHSGTNEKLFF. DNA of the CDR3: TGCGCCAGCACCTTCCACTCCGGGACTAATGAAAAACTGTTTTTT.

The chain combines TRBV19 with TRBJ1-1; D ambiguous. The CDR3 loop spans 14 amino acids. Germline CDR1 LNHDA, CDR2 SQIVND (reference sequence). V was clipped by 2 bases and J by 5 bases, with 12 bases between them. CDR3 region: CASSIREADTEAFF. The CDR3 DNA is TGTGCCAGTAGTATAAGGGAAGCTGATACTGAAGCTTTCTTT.

The rearrangement uses TRBV5-4 and TRBJ1-2, with TRBD1 matching over 7 bases. The CDR3 spans 13 residues. Unmatched junction bases numbered 9, after V lost 3 bases and J lost 10 bases. The V gene's germline CDR1 is SGHNT and CDR2 YYREEE (reference sequence). The CDR3, as DNA: TGTGCCAGCAGCTCCAGGGGGTCCTTTGTCTACACCTTC. Its protein product is CASSSRGSFVYTF. Complete variable domain (other parts from reference TRBV5-4 and TRBJ1-2): ETGVTQSPTHLIKTRGQQVTLRCSSQSGHNTVSWYQQALGQGPQFIFQYYREEENGRGNFPPRFSGLQFPNYSSELNVNALELDDSALYLCASSSRGSFVYTFGSGTRLTVV.

V usage is TRBV6-6 and J usage is TRBJ2-7, with TRBD2 identical over 13 bases. Germline values: CDR1 MNHNY, CDR2 SVGAGI (reference sequence). Germline trimming cut 6 bases from V and 6 bases from J; bases unmatched to any gene: 11. The CDR3 has 16 amino acids. CDR3 residues: CASSRLTSGGESEQYF. The CDR3 DNA is TGTGCCAGCAGCCGTCTTACTAGCGGGGGGGAGAGCGAGCAGTACTTC.

The rearrangement uses TRBV6-2 or TRBV6-3 and TRBJ2-7; TRBD2 might be the D (6 bases). Germline assignment: CDR1 MNHEY and CDR2 SVGEGT. The V gene lost 3 bases and the J gene lost 6 bases, with 12 bases spanning the gap. The CDR3 is 13 residues long. This CDR3 reads CASSYRVGGEQYF. CDR3 coding DNA: TGTGCCAGCAGTTATCGGGTGGGAGGCGAGCAGTACTTC.

This clone was seen a handful of times. The chain's CDR3 is CASSPRGAGEQYF. The DNA for the CDR3 is TGTGCCAGCTCACCGAGGGGTGCCGGCGAGCAGTACTTC. V usage is TRBV18 and J usage is TRBJ2-7; D is perhaps TRBD1 or TRBD2 (5 bases each). Germline CDR1 KGHSH, CDR2 LQKENI. Trimming stripped 3 bases from V and 6 bases from J, with 12 bases between. The CDR3 is made up of 13 amino acids.

The J gene is TRBJ1-2, the V gene TRBV10-2; the match to TRBD1 covers 7 bases. CDR3 size: 13 residues. The J segment lost 2 bases and the V segment lost 6 bases, leaving 3 bases of the junction unmatched. CDR1 WSHSY and CDR2 SAAADI come from the germline V gene. CDR3 sequence (DNA): TGCGCCAGCAGCCCGGACAGGAACTATGGCTACACCTTC. The encoded protein is CASSPDRNYGYTF.

The V gene is TRBV6-4, the J gene TRBJ2-1, with 7 bases matching TRBD1. V shed 0 bases, J shed 8 bases, and the junction held 4 bases outside the gene matches. CDR1 is MRHNA, CDR2 SNTAGT, per germline. CDR3 length equals 14 residues. In DNA form, the CDR3 reads TGTGCCAGCAGTGACTCAGGGGGCGAGGATGAGCAGTTCTTC. This translates into CASSDSGGEDEQFF.

J is TRBJ1-2 and V is TRBV19; D is unresolved. V lost 5 bases and J lost 7, with 11 bases in between. The CDR3 sequence is 12 residues long. The germline gives CDR1 LNHDA, CDR2 SQIVND (reference sequence). The CDR3 is CASSGSFSGYTF. CDR3 nucleotide sequence: TGTGCCAGTAGTGGGTCTTTTTCTGGCTACACCTTC.

The V gene is TRBV19, the J gene TRBJ1-4, with TRBD1 as a possible D gene (5 bases). Trimming removed 5 bases from V and 8 bases from J, with 18 bases in between. Germline V lookup: CDR1 LNHDA, CDR2 SQIVND (reference sequence). CDR3 size: 15 residues. The CDR3 sequence: CASSSPRRGQEKLFF. The CDR3 DNA follows: TGTGCCAGTAGTTCGCCTCGGAGGGGTCAGGAAAAACTGTTTTTT.